This entry describes one TCR beta chain. Its specificity is unknown. Trimming removed 6 bases from V and 0 bases from J; junction bases left unmatched: 8. The CDR3 consists of 16 residues. Germline V CDR1 and CDR2: SNHLY, FYNNEI. This sample was taken from a study of cytomegalovirus exposure and HLA in healthy donors. Findings and limits, study-wide: The study recorded 150 to 200 TCR beta chains that were cytomegalovirus-associated.

It was with 60 Vbeta and 13 Jbeta primers that the PCR ran. Method: immunoSEQ multiplex PCR; TCRdb's copy keeps in-frame clones and lacks some. The table records about 140,000 clones, approximately 80% of them present only once. The sequenced material came from PBMCs. The chain joins TRBV2 to TRBJ1-5, with TRBD1 matching 7 bases. This TCR came from a man aged 50-60 years in good health and CMV-seronegative. The CDR3 region has the DNA TGTGCCAGCAGGGGACAGTCGGATTATAGCAATCAGCCCCAGCATTTT. It translates to CASRGQSDYSNQPQHF.